This T cell receptor beta chain was documented in a study of identical twins. A template switching step contributed a universal primer site, while unique molecular identifiers were present in the cDNA. In TCRdb, the 5' RACE reads were re-called with MiXCR into one record per CDR3 protein. The repertoire holds 150,000 or so distinct CDR3 sequences, around 3.5% seen once, with about 7.8% in the top ten. The CDR3 has 16 residues. V was clipped by 6 bases and J by 6 bases, with 20 bases between them. The germline CDR1 and CDR2 sequences are MDHEN and SYDVKM. Study-wide results and limits: Models underestimated TCR alpha sharing (out-of-frame) in monozygotic twins. Invariant MAIT and iNKT cells are populations that could partly confound zero-insertion analyses. A lower insertion count was a feature of abundant cord blood beta clonotypes, with no such feature in memory repertoires.

This clonotype has a count of ten or more. Its antigen is still unknown. The sample comprised memory T cells sorted from blood. The chain has TRBV28 and TRBJ2-2, with D perhaps TRBD1 (6 bases). This TCR was sampled from a man younger than 30 in good health. The CDR3 spells CASSRRSTGFPGELFF. The CDR3 DNA follows: TGTGCCAGCAGCCGAAGATCCACAGGGTTCCCCGGGGAGCTGTTTTTT.